This TCR beta chain was sequenced in a study of cytomegalovirus exposure and HLA in healthy donors. Study at large: The 100 million to 120 million unique TCR beta sequences, from 150 million to 200 million T cells, were found by an earlier analysis.

A multiplex PCR was run with 60 Vbeta primers and 13 Jbeta primers. Data came from immunoSEQ multiplex PCR; TCRdb stores just in-frame clones and leaves some out. The table for this sample gives more than 200,000 clones. About this clone: Its antigen is still unknown.

Trimming took 4 bases from V and 3 from J, leaving 19 bases between them. Germline CDR1 is SGHRS and CDR2 is YFSETQ. There are 16 residues in the CDR3. Study-wide results and limits: Sequence variants that were highly shared formed a cluster that was likely a sequencing artifact.

This TCR was sampled from a woman in her thirties in good health and CMV-seropositive. The chain employs TRBV5-1 and TRBJ1-1; a possible D gene is TRBD1 (6 bases). The sequenced sample consisted of PBMCs. CDR3 amino acids: CASSDQGIEGDTEAFF. The CDR3 bases are TGCGCCAGCAGCGACCAGGGAATTGAGGGGGACACTGAAGCTTTCTTT.